The 3 T cell receptor beta chains reported below all come from one sample, sequenced in a study of T cell responses to AZD1222 COVID-19 vaccine. Only in-frame clones appear in the TCRdb table, and some are missing; sequencing was by immunoSEQ multiplex PCR. Here the sample spans over 150,000 clones, around 88% being singletons. Sequenced material: peripheral blood, taken on day 0 of AZD1222 vaccination. These receptor sequences come from an adult in good health.

This sequence joins TRBV11-3 and TRBJ2-1; 8 bases align to TRBD2. Germline-derived CDR1 and CDR2 are SGHNT and YENEEA. Trimming at V came to 8 bases and at J to 10 bases, leaving 4 bases not matched to a gene. The CDR3 spans 11 residues. As DNA, the CDR3 is TGTGCCAGCTCCAGCGGGAGAGAGCAGTTCTTC. Its protein product is CASSSGREQFF.

This chain links TRBV23-1 with TRBJ2-1; the match to TRBD2 covers 8 bases. TRBV23-1 qualifies as an ORF whose function is uncertain. There are 21 residues in the CDR3. V lost 2 bases to trimming and J lost 6 bases; unmatched junction nucleotides: 24. For the CDR3, the DNA is TGCGCCAGCAGTCAACCGGAGCGGGGGCGCCCGGTCACGTATATGGGCAATGAGCAGTTCTTC. Its translation is CASSQPERGRPVTYMGNEQFF.

V usage is TRBV3-1 (or the pseudogene TRBV3-2) and J usage is TRBJ1-5; weak D call: TRBD1 (5 bases). Between the trimmed V and J ends, which lost 1 base and 3 bases, there was a span of 10 bases. The V gene's germline CDR1 is LGHDT and CDR2 YNNKEL (reference sequence). The CDR3 has 15 residues. The CDR3 region has the DNA TGTGCCAGCAGCCAAGGGGGCTTGGACAATCAGCCCCAGCATTTT. It translates to CASSQGGLDNQPQHF.